The 11 T cell receptor beta chains below all came from one sample that was sequenced in a study of shared clonotypes between healthy human individuals. Sequencing was performed with immunoSEQ multiplex PCR; in TCRdb, only in-frame clones are kept and a portion is missing. The sample records roughly 760,000 clones, 74% being singletons. The sequenced sample consisted of memory CD4+ T cells sorted from blood. Regarding subset: CD45RA-negative fraction. Source of these receptors: a woman younger than 45 in good health.

The V gene is TRBV6-6, the J gene TRBJ2-5, with a tentative D call TRBD2 (5 bases). Germline V gene lookup returns CDR1 MNHNY and CDR2 SVGAGI (reference sequence). V was pared by 2 bases and J by 5 bases, with 15 bases between. CDR3 length: 15 residues. The CDR3 DNA is TGTGCCAGCAGTTACCGGCGTCGGGGTGAGGAGACCCAGTACTTC. It codes for CASSYRRRGEETQYF.

Written as DNA, the CDR3 is TGTGCCAGCAGTTACTTTAGTCAGGGCTACGAGCAGTACTTC. This codes for CASSYFSQGYEQYF. The chain is built from TRBV6-6 and TRBJ2-7, with D possibly being TRBD1 (5 bases). Germline CDR1 MNHNY, CDR2 SVGAGI (reference sequence). The CDR3 runs 14 residues. Trimming removed 1 base from V and 3 bases from J, with 10 bases in between.

There are a few counts of this clone. The rearrangement links TRBV7-8 to TRBJ2-3; D is uncertain. V was trimmed by 3 bases and J by 4 bases, leaving 11 bases between them. There are 14 residues in the CDR3. Looked up from germline, CDR1 is SGHVS and CDR2 is FQNEAQ. This chain's CDR3 is CASSFIRSSDTQYF. CDR3 coding DNA: TGTGCCAGCAGCTTTATCAGGTCCTCAGATACGCAGTATTTT.

This chain connects TRBV5-5 to TRBJ1-2, with D perhaps TRBD1 (5 bases). Germline assignment: CDR1 SGHKS and CDR2 YYEKEE (reference sequence). There are 15 residues in the CDR3. With 6 bases removed from V and 7 bases from J, the gap between germline ends came to 22 bases. Here the CDR3 DNA reads TGTGCCAGCATATCCAATCCCAGGGCTTTGACTGGCTACACCTTC. This translates into CASISNPRALTGYTF.

The chain has TRBV6-1 and TRBJ2-5; 15 positions match TRBD2. The CDR3 contains 18 residues. The J segment lost 4 bases and the V segment lost 4 bases, leaving 10 bases of the junction unmatched. Germline V gives CDR1 MNHNS, CDR2 SASEGT. CDR3 protein: CASSAGLAGGWEAETQYF. CDR3 sequence (DNA): TGTGCCAGCAGTGCAGGACTAGCGGGAGGGTGGGAGGCAGAGACCCAGTACTTC.

This clone has only one observation. This chain connects TRBV28 to TRBJ1-3, with D unresolved. Germline loops: CDR1 MDHEN, CDR2 SYDVKM. The CDR3 spans 15 residues. V lost 2 bases and J lost 0, with 8 bases in between. The CDR3 loop is CASSLRGPSGNTIYF. CDR3 nucleotide sequence: TGTGCCAGCAGTTTACGCGGCCCCTCTGGAAACACCATATATTTT.

This clone has just a few counts. The chain combines TRBV6-5 with TRBJ1-3; TRBD1 is a possible D gene (6 bases). The germline CDR1 and CDR2 sequences are MNHEY and SVGAGI. V dropped 7 bases and J dropped 4 bases, with 14 bases sitting between them. The CDR3 totals 14 residues. The CDR3 bases are TGTGCCAGCATGGGAAGGGGGGGCGGAAACACCATATATTTT. Translating gives CASMGRGGGNTIYF.

The chain uses TRBV11-2 and TRBJ2-7, with 7 bases aligning to TRBD1. The CDR3 length is 14 residues. The V segment lost 5 bases and the J segment 5 bases; nucleotides outside the gene matches: 9. Per germline, CDR1 SGHAT and CDR2 FQNNGV. The CDR3 loop is CASSPRDRADEQYF. The CDR3 coding sequence is TGTGCCAGCAGCCCACGCGACAGGGCGGACGAGCAGTACTTC.

Of note for this clone: The same CDR3 also results from other DNA sequences found in this sample. The chain carries TRBV5-1 and TRBJ2-1; maybe TRBD2 (5 bases). V lost 4 bases and J 4 bases, leaving 15 bases between the germline ends. The CDR3 is 15 amino acids. Germline V gene sequence: CDR1 SGHRS, CDR2 YFSETQ. In DNA form, the CDR3 reads TGCGCCAGCAGCCCGGACTCATCGTCGTACAATGAGCAGTTCTTC. It translates to CASSPDSSSYNEQFF.

This chain links TRBV5-1 with TRBJ1-4; D gene uncertain. Germline CDR1 is SGHRS and CDR2 is YFSETQ. With 0 bases removed from V and 7 bases from J, the gap between germline ends came to 10 bases. This CDR3 comprises 14 residues. The CDR3 DNA follows: TGCGCCAGCAGCTTGGGAAAACCGGGTGAAAAACTGTTTTTT. This sequence encodes CASSLGKPGEKLFF.

This clone was observed a single time. The chain employs TRBV7-8 and TRBJ2-5; no firm D call. Germline V lookup: CDR1 SGHVS, CDR2 FQNEAQ. V was cut by 5 bases and J by 4 bases, with 11 bases left in between. CDR3 length: 13 amino acids. The CDR3, as DNA: TGTGCCAGCAGCCACCCCAGCCCAGAGACCCAGTACTTC. Protein sequence: CASSHPSPETQYF.